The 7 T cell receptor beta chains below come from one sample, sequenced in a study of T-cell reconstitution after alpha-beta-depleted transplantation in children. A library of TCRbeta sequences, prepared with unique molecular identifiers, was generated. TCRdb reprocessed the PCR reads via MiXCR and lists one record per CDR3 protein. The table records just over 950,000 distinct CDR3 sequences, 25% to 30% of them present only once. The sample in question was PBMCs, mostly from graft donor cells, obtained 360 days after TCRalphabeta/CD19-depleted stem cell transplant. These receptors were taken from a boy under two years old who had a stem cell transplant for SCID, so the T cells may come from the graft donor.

As DNA, the CDR3 is TGCAGTGCTAGGTCCCTGAGACGGGACAGGGGGCTGTTCGAGCAGTTCTTC. Translated: CSARSLRRDRGLFEQFF. This chain joins TRBV20-1 and TRBJ2-1, with 12 bases identical to TRBD1. CDR3 size: 17 residues. The V gene end was trimmed by 3 bases and the J gene end by 10 bases; junction bases not matched to a gene: 16. Per the germline V gene, CDR1 is DFQATT and CDR2 is SNEGSKA (reference sequence).

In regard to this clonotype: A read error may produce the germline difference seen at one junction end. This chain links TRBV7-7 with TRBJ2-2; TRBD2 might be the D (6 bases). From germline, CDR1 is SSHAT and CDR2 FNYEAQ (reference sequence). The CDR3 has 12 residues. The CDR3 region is CASSPGTGGLFF. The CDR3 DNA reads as TGTGCCAGCAGCCCCGGGACCGGGGGGCTGTTTTTT.

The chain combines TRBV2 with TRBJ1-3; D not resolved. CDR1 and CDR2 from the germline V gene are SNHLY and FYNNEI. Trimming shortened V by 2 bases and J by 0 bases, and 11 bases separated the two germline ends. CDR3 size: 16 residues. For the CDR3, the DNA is TGTGCCAGCAGTGAACTCGGACTGCACTCTGGAAACACCATATATTTT. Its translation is CASSELGLHSGNTIYF.

In nucleotides, the CDR3 is TGTGCCAGCAGTTACTCTCCTAGCGGGAAATACGAGCAGTACTTC. Protein product: CASSYSPSGKYEQYF. V is TRBV6-2 or TRBV6-3 and J is TRBJ2-7, with 9 bases lining up with TRBD2. Germline V CDR1 and CDR2: MNHEY, SVGEGT. The junction had 4 bases not matched to a gene; V was cut back by 0 bases and J by 4 bases. This CDR3 contains 15 residues.

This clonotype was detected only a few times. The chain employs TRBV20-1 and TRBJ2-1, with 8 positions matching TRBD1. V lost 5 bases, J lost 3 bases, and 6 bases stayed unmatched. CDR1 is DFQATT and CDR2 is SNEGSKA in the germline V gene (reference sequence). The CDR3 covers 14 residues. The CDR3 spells CSADDRGGYNEQFF. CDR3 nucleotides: TGCAGTGCTGATGACAGGGGAGGCTACAATGAGCAGTTCTTC.

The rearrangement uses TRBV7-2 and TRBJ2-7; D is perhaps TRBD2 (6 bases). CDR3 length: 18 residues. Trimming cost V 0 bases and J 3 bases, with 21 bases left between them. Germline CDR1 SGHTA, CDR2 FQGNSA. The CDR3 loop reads CASSLAVSAGVTYYEQYF. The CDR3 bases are TGTGCCAGCAGCTTAGCGGTCTCAGCGGGCGTAACATACTACGAGCAGTACTTC.

The CDR3 DNA is TGCAGCGCTACCAGGGGATACGAGCAGTACTTC. Translating gives CSATRGYEQYF. V usage is TRBV29-1 and J usage is TRBJ2-7; weak D call: TRBD1 (6 bases). This CDR3 has 11 residues. Trimming took 7 bases from V and 4 from J, leaving 11 bases between them. Germline lookup yields CDR1 SQVTM and CDR2 ANQGSEA.